Below, one TCR beta chain is given with its context. The target antigen is unknown. These data belong to a study of T cell responses to AZD1222 COVID-19 vaccine. Notes on the study in general: Possibly, clonal diversity was underestimated; donors were largely white British and included more females. Increased Spike-specific TCR breadth and depth were observed after two AZD1222 doses.

Sequenced by immunoSEQ multiplex PCR; TCRdb stores in-frame clones only, minus some. The sample records some 150,000 clones, over 75% being singletons. This CDR3 region has 15 residues. Germline V lookup: CDR1 KGHSH, CDR2 LQKENI. V was shortened by 4 bases and J by 1 base, with 14 bases between the two germline ends. The TCR sequence derives from an adult who received the AZD1222 COVID-19 vaccine. The chain has TRBV18 and TRBJ2-7, with TRBD2 as a possible D gene (6 bases). The sequencing here drew on peripheral blood, taken 28 days after the second AZD1222 dose. The chain's CDR3 is CASSQAPGTSYEQYF. CDR3 bases: TGTGCCAGCTCACAAGCTCCCGGGACTTCCTACGAGCAGTACTTC. Based on the CDR3 plus reference TRBV18 and TRBJ2-7, the full variable domain is NAGVMQNPRHLVRRRGQEARLRCSPMKGHSHVYWYRQLPEEGLKFMVYLQKENIIDESGMPKERFSAEFPKEGPSILRIQQVVRGDSAAYFCASSQAPGTSYEQYFGPGTRLTVT.